This T cell receptor (beta chain) was identified in a study of Graves' ophthalmopathy and Graves' hyperthyroidism. Overall study findings and caveats: A 13-signature model separated ophthalmopathy from stable hyperthyroidism, about 90% sensitivity, around 81% specificity. Most thyroid clonotypes with frequency above 0.001 were detected in blood too. Its predictions of ophthalmopathy progression gave the model 65% to 71% sensitivity and 72.22% specificity.

The sequenced template was RNA, covering the TCR beta CDR3 region. HTBI-primed RT-PCR formed the first round, and a multiplex PCR formed the second. One entry per CDR3 protein, called by TCRdb with MiXCR from the multiplex PCR reads. The top ten hold more than 5.5% of the sample, which has hundreds of thousands of distinct CDR3 sequences, 22% seen once. The authors isolated PBMCs from 8.5 to 10 ml of fresh peripheral blood. As to this clonotype: The antigen remains unidentified.

The CDR3 consists of 14 residues. The ends lost 8 bases at V and 0 bases at J; junction bases unmatched: 6. In germline, CDR1 is LNHDA, CDR2 SQIVND (reference sequence). The V call is TRBV19, the J call TRBJ2-7; 8 bases fit TRBD1. Sample: peripheral blood. The sequence was collected from a woman between 18 and 29 years old with stable Graves' hyperthyroidism. Some clones in this sample may be carry-over from other donors' samples. CDR3 sequence: CASLPTGDSYEQYF. The CDR3 DNA follows: TGTGCCAGTCTCCCGACAGGGGACTCCTACGAGCAGTACTTC.